Listed below are T cell receptor beta chains from one sample, sequenced in a study of T-cell memory formation after mild COVID-19. MiXCR, run by TCRdb on the 5' RACE reads, gives a single entry per CDR3 protein. The profile covers roughly 250,000 distinct CDR3 sequences, with around 17% appearing a single time and around a fifth taken by the ten largest. Sequencing input: PBMCs or a T cell subset sorted from them (not recorded which). These receptors were obtained from a man between 18 and 29 years old who had mild COVID-19 (a few samples of this study predate the infection). Cell type and time point are not known. Each CDR3 is given with its conserved first and last residue. Each record gives: V gene, clone size, J gene, D gene, CDR3 length, CDR3 protein, CDR3 DNA. The D gene is left open where the match is weak. Clone sizes are given selectively: once, few, many, or a class where the clone is expanded.

v_gene: TRBV6-5
abundance: NA
j_gene: TRBJ1-4
d_gene: TRBD1
len: 14
CDR3aa: CASRVDRGREKLFF
CDR3nt: TGTGCCAGCAGGGTGGACAGGGGGCGTGAAAAACTGTTTTTT

v_gene: TRBV5-1
abundance: few
j_gene: TRBJ1-4
d_gene: NA
len: 14
CDR3aa: CASSQGHTNEKLFF
CDR3nt: TGCGCCAGCAGCCAGGGACATACTAATGAAAAACTGTTTTTT

v_gene: TRBV19
abundance: NA
j_gene: TRBJ2-4
d_gene: NA
len: 16
CDR3aa: CASSRLARVGKNIQYF
CDR3nt: TGTGCCAGTAGCCGTCTGGCGCGGGTGGGCAAAAACATTCAGTACTTC

v_gene: TRBV13
abundance: few
j_gene: TRBJ2-1
d_gene: NA
len: 14
CDR3aa: CASSLVGPYNEQFF
CDR3nt: TGTGCCAGCAGCTTAGTGGGGCCCTACAATGAGCAGTTCTTC

v_gene: TRBV10-3
abundance: many
j_gene: TRBJ2-2
d_gene: NA
len: 14
CDR3aa: CAISGLGNTGELFF
CDR3nt: TGTGCCATCAGTGGCTTGGGGAACACCGGGGAGCTGTTTTTT

v_gene: TRBV5-1
abundance: once
j_gene: TRBJ2-2
d_gene: TRBD2
len: 17
CDR3aa: CASSHNPSGGNTGELFF
CDR3nt: TGCGCCAGCAGCCACAACCCTAGCGGGGGGAACACCGGGGAGCTGTTTTTT

v_gene: TRBV19
abundance: NA
j_gene: TRBJ2-7
d_gene: TRBD1
len: 15
CDR3aa: CASTAGTGKAYEQYF
CDR3nt: TGTGCCAGTACCGCTGGGACAGGGAAGGCCTACGAGCAGTACTTC

v_gene: TRBV18
abundance: few
j_gene: TRBJ1-5
d_gene: TRBD1
len: 12
CDR3aa: CASSPPGQPAHF
CDR3nt: TGTGCCAGCTCACCACCGGGACAGCCCGCGCATTTT

v_gene: TRBV6-2/TRBV6-3
abundance: NA
j_gene: TRBJ2-3
d_gene: NA
len: 16
CDR3aa: CASSYPGGGRADTQYF
CDR3nt: TGTGCCAGCAGTTACCCAGGAGGAGGTAGGGCAGATACGCAGTATTTT

v_gene: TRBV7-2
abundance: NA
j_gene: TRBJ1-1
d_gene: NA
len: 11
CDR3aa: CASSYASGAFF
CDR3nt: TGTGCCAGCAGCTACGCATCGGGAGCTTTCTTT

v_gene: TRBV5-6
abundance: few
j_gene: TRBJ2-3
d_gene: NA
len: 13
CDR3aa: CASSLANSDTQYF
CDR3nt: TGTGCCAGCAGCTTGGCCAATTCAGATACGCAGTATTTT

v_gene: TRBV6-5
abundance: few
j_gene: TRBJ2-3
d_gene: NA
len: 15
CDR3aa: CASSSRQRRTDTQYF
CDR3nt: TGTGCCAGCAGTTCTCGACAGAGACGCACAGATACGCAGTATTTT

v_gene: TRBV12-3/TRBV12-4
abundance: few
j_gene: TRBJ1-2
d_gene: NA
len: 15
CDR3aa: CASSSHGQANYGYTF
CDR3nt: TGTGCCAGCAGTTCCCACGGCCAAGCTAACTATGGCTACACCTTC

v_gene: TRBV24-1
abundance: few
j_gene: TRBJ2-3
d_gene: NA
len: 16
CDR3aa: CATSEAQGRDPDTQYF
CDR3nt: TGTGCCACCAGTGAGGCCCAGGGGAGGGACCCAGATACGCAGTATTTT

v_gene: TRBV10-3
abundance: few
j_gene: TRBJ1-5
d_gene: NA
len: 12
CDR3aa: CAIRDSNQPQHF
CDR3nt: TGTGCCATCAGGGACAGTAATCAGCCCCAGCATTTT

v_gene: TRBV4-3
abundance: NA
j_gene: TRBJ2-3
d_gene: NA
len: 15
CDR3aa: CASSQMTGSTDTQYF
CDR3nt: TGCGCCAGCAGCCAGATGACAGGAAGCACAGATACGCAGTATTTT

v_gene: TRBV7-9
abundance: NA
j_gene: TRBJ2-1
d_gene: NA
len: 15
CDR3aa: CASSPPGTPPNEQFF
CDR3nt: TGTGCCAGCAGCCCACCGGGGACACCCCCCAATGAGCAGTTCTTC

v_gene: TRBV11-2
abundance: NA
j_gene: TRBJ2-5
d_gene: TRBD2
len: 14
CDR3aa: CASSWTSGQETQYF
CDR3nt: TGTGCCAGCAGCTGGACTAGCGGGCAAGAGACCCAGTACTTC

v_gene: TRBV20-1
abundance: few
j_gene: TRBJ2-3
d_gene: NA
len: 12
CDR3aa: CSAGARADTQYF
CDR3nt: TGCAGTGCTGGGGCTAGGGCAGATACGCAGTATTTT

v_gene: TRBV21-1
abundance: few
j_gene: TRBJ2-2
d_gene: NA
len: 16
CDR3aa: CASSKGDRGRPGELFF
CDR3nt: TGTGCCAGCAGCAAAGGGGACAGGGGAAGACCCGGGGAGCTGTTTTTT

v_gene: TRBV6-5
abundance: NA
j_gene: TRBJ1-2
d_gene: NA
len: 15
CDR3aa: CASSYSHGTNYGYTF
CDR3nt: TGTGCCAGCAGTTATAGTCACGGGACGAACTATGGCTACACCTTC

v_gene: TRBV28
abundance: NA
j_gene: TRBJ2-5
d_gene: TRBD1
len: 14
CDR3aa: CASSLGDREETQYF
CDR3nt: TGTGCCAGCAGTTTGGGGGACAGAGAAGAGACCCAGTACTTC

v_gene: TRBV5-5
abundance: many
j_gene: TRBJ2-1
d_gene: NA
len: 13
CDR3aa: CASSALGGPSLFF
CDR3nt: TGTGCCAGCAGCGCGTTAGGGGGGCCGAGTTTGTTCTTC

v_gene: TRBV7-2
abundance: many
j_gene: TRBJ2-5
d_gene: NA
len: 13
CDR3aa: CASSLAISETQYF
CDR3nt: TGTGCCAGCAGCTTAGCAATTTCGGAGACCCAGTACTTC

v_gene: TRBV7-9
abundance: NA
j_gene: TRBJ2-1
d_gene: NA
len: 13
CDR3aa: CASSLGGMGGQFF
CDR3nt: TGTGCCAGCAGCTTAGGGGGCATGGGAGGGCAGTTCTTC

v_gene: TRBV5-6
abundance: NA
j_gene: TRBJ2-5
d_gene: NA
len: 15
CDR3aa: CASSAGQISQETQYF
CDR3nt: TGTGCCAGCAGCGCCGGACAGATTTCACAAGAGACCCAGTACTTC

v_gene: TRBV18
abundance: few
j_gene: TRBJ1-2
d_gene: NA
len: 15
CDR3aa: CASSPREVFNYGYTF
CDR3nt: TGTGCCAGCTCACCACGAGAAGTGTTTAACTATGGCTACACCTTC

v_gene: TRBV5-1
abundance: few
j_gene: TRBJ2-2
d_gene: NA
len: 15
CDR3aa: CASSLKSRVTGELFF
CDR3nt: TGCGCCAGCAGCTTAAAGAGCCGGGTCACCGGGGAGCTGTTTTTT

v_gene: TRBV24-1
abundance: NA
j_gene: TRBJ2-1
d_gene: TRBD1
len: 15
CDR3aa: CATSEPGQEYNEQFF
CDR3nt: TGTGCCACCAGCGAACCGGGACAGGAGTACAATGAGCAGTTCTTC

v_gene: TRBV7-3
abundance: NA
j_gene: TRBJ1-1
d_gene: TRBD1
len: 14
CDR3aa: CASSTTGANTEAFF
CDR3nt: TGTGCCAGCAGCACGACAGGGGCGAACACTGAAGCTTTCTTT

v_gene: TRBV19
abundance: few
j_gene: TRBJ1-5
d_gene: NA
len: 18
CDR3aa: CASSIVSLRERGNQPQHF
CDR3nt: TGTGCCAGTAGTATAGTAAGCTTGAGGGAGAGGGGCAATCAGCCCCAGCATTTT

v_gene: TRBV11-2
abundance: once
j_gene: TRBJ2-5
d_gene: NA
len: 15
CDR3aa: CASSFRGAGQETQYF
CDR3nt: TGTGCCAGCAGCTTTCGGGGTGCGGGCCAAGAGACCCAGTACTTC

v_gene: TRBV19
abundance: few
j_gene: TRBJ2-3
d_gene: NA
len: 12
CDR3aa: CATAGAGDTQYF
CDR3nt: TGTGCCACCGCGGGGGCTGGAGATACGCAGTATTTT

v_gene: TRBV5-1
abundance: many
j_gene: TRBJ2-1
d_gene: TRBD2
len: 15
CDR3aa: CASSLVGLAGDEQFF
CDR3nt: TGCGCCAGCAGCTTGGTGGGACTAGCGGGCGATGAGCAGTTCTTC

v_gene: TRBV13
abundance: few
j_gene: TRBJ2-7
d_gene: NA
len: 16
CDR3aa: CASSSPRGGSLNEQYF
CDR3nt: TGTGCCAGCAGCTCCCCCCGGGGAGGCTCCCTCAACGAGCAGTACTTC

v_gene: TRBV20-1
abundance: many
j_gene: TRBJ1-1
d_gene: NA
len: 11
CDR3aa: CSAPGNTEAFF
CDR3nt: TGCAGTGCTCCCGGGAACACTGAAGCTTTCTTT

v_gene: TRBV4-1
abundance: NA
j_gene: TRBJ2-3
d_gene: TRBD1
len: 19
CDR3aa: CASSQDNWGWTGSTDTQYF
CDR3nt: TGCGCCAGCAGCCAAGATAATTGGGGCTGGACAGGGAGCACAGATACGCAGTATTTT

v_gene: TRBV27
abundance: many
j_gene: TRBJ2-3
d_gene: NA
len: 14
CDR3aa: CASSQTSWADTQYF
CDR3nt: TGTGCCAGCAGTCAAACTAGCTGGGCAGATACGCAGTATTTT

v_gene: TRBV10-3
abundance: NA
j_gene: TRBJ1-6
d_gene: NA
len: 15
CDR3aa: CAISPLQGDNSPLHF
CDR3nt: TGTGCCATCAGTCCCCTACAGGGAGATAATTCACCCCTCCACTTT

v_gene: TRBV24-1
abundance: many
j_gene: TRBJ1-6
d_gene: TRBD1
len: 15
CDR3aa: CAGSRDSRYNSPLHF
CDR3nt: TGTGCCGGATCCCGGGACAGCCGCTATAATTCACCCCTCCACTTT

v_gene: TRBV7-6
abundance: NA
j_gene: TRBJ2-3
d_gene: NA
len: 16
CDR3aa: CASSATATASTDTQYF
CDR3nt: TGTGCCAGCAGCGCGACAGCAACGGCTAGCACAGATACGCAGTATTTT

v_gene: TRBV7-3
abundance: NA
j_gene: TRBJ2-1
d_gene: NA
len: 17
CDR3aa: CASSSRRRGADYNEQFF
CDR3nt: TGTGCCAGCAGCTCACGCAGAAGGGGGGCAGACTACAATGAGCAGTTCTTC

v_gene: TRBV7-8
abundance: NA
j_gene: TRBJ2-7
d_gene: TRBD1
len: 15
CDR3aa: CASSPEGQRTYEQYF
CDR3nt: TGTGCCAGCAGCCCAGAGGGACAGCGGACCTACGAGCAGTACTTC

v_gene: TRBV7-2
abundance: NA
j_gene: TRBJ2-1
d_gene: NA
len: 15
CDR3aa: CASSLVGYGYNEQFF
CDR3nt: TGTGCCAGCAGCTTAGTAGGGTACGGGTACAATGAGCAGTTCTTC

v_gene: TRBV12-3/TRBV12-4
abundance: few
j_gene: TRBJ2-1
d_gene: NA
len: 14
CDR3aa: CASSRGTLDNEQFF
CDR3nt: TGTGCCAGCAGTCGCGGGACATTAGACAATGAGCAGTTCTTC

v_gene: TRBV5-1
abundance: many
j_gene: TRBJ2-5
d_gene: NA
len: 10
CDR3aa: CASSGETQYF
CDR3nt: TGTGCCAGCAGTGGGGAGACCCAGTACTTC

v_gene: TRBV7-9
abundance: few
j_gene: TRBJ2-7
d_gene: TRBD2
len: 15
CDR3aa: CASSLDPAGGHEQYF
CDR3nt: TGTGCCAGCAGCTTAGATCCAGCGGGGGGCCACGAGCAGTACTTC

v_gene: TRBV3-1
abundance: NA
j_gene: TRBJ1-2
d_gene: NA
len: 15
CDR3aa: CASSPSGRVNYGYTF
CDR3nt: TGTGCCAGCAGCCCGAGCGGAAGGGTTAACTATGGCTACACCTTC

v_gene: TRBV7-8
abundance: few
j_gene: TRBJ2-3
d_gene: TRBD2
len: 17
CDR3aa: CASSLPPISGRGDTQYF
CDR3nt: TGTGCCAGCAGCCTACCCCCCATCAGCGGGAGGGGAGATACGCAGTATTTT

v_gene: TRBV12-3/TRBV12-4
abundance: few
j_gene: TRBJ2-7
d_gene: NA
len: 12
CDR3aa: CASSPGLREQYF
CDR3nt: TGTGCCAGCAGTCCCGGACTCCGGGAGCAGTACTTC